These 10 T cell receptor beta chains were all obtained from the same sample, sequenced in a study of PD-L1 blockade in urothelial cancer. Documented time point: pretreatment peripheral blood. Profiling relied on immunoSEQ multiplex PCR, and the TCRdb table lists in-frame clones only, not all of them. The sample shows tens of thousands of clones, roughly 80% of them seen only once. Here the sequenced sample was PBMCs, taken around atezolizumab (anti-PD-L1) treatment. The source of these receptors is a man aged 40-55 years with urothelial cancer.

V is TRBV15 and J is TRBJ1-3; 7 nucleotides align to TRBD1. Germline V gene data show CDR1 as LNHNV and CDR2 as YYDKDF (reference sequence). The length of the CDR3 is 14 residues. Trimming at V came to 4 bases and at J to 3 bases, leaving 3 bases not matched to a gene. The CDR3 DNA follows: TGTGCCACCAGCACGGGGACAGTTGGAAACACCATATATTTT. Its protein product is CATSTGTVGNTIYF.

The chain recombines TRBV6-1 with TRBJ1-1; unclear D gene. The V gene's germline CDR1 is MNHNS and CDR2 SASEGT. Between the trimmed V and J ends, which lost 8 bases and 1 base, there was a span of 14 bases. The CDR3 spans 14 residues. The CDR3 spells CASGKRAANTEAFF. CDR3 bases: TGTGCCAGCGGGAAGAGGGCGGCGAACACTGAAGCTTTCTTT.

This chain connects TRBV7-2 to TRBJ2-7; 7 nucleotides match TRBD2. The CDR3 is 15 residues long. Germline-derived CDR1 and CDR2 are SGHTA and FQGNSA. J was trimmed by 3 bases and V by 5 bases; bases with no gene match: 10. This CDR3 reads CASSPKRERGYEQYF. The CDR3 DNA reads TGTGCCAGCAGCCCCAAACGGGAGCGGGGCTACGAGCAGTACTTC.

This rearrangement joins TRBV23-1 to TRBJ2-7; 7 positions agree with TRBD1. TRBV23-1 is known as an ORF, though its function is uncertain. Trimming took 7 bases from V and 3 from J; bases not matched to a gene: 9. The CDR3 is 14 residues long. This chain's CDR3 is CASILTGAHYEQYF. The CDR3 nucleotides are TGCGCCAGCATTCTAACAGGGGCGCACTACGAGCAGTACTTC.

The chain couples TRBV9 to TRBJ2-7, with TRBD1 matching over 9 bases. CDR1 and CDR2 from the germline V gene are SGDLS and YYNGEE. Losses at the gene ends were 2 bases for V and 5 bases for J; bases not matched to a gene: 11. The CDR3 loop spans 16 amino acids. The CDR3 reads CASSVEAGQGKNEQYF. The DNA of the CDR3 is TGTGCCAGCAGCGTGGAAGCGGGACAGGGAAAGAACGAGCAGTACTTC.

CDR3 amino acids: CASSLTLLPGNTIYF. The CDR3 DNA sequence: TGTGCCAGCAGCTTAACATTATTGCCCGGAAACACCATATATTTT. This chain links TRBV7-8 with TRBJ1-3, with D uncertain. This CDR3 is 15 amino acids long. Trimming took off 2 bases at V and 4 bases at J, with 12 bases between the two ends. The germline V gene has CDR1 SGHVS and CDR2 FQNEAQ.

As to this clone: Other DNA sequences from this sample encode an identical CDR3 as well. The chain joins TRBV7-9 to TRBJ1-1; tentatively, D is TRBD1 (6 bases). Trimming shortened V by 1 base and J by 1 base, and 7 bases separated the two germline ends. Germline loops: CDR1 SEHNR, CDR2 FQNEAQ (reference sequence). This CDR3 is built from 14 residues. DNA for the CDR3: TGTGCCAGCAGCTTAGTGGGGGCGAACACTGAAGCTTTCTTT. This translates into CASSLVGANTEAFF.

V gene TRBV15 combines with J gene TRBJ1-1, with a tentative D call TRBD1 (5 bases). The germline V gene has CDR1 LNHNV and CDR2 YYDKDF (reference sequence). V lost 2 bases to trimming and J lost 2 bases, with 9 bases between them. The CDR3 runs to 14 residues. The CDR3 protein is CATSRQTGNTEAFF. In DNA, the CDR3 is TGTGCCACCAGCAGACAAACAGGTAACACTGAAGCTTTCTTT.

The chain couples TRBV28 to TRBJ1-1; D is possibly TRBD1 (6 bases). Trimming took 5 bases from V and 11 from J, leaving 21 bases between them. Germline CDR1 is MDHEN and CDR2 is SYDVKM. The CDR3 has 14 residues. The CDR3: CASSPGVAGGRAFF. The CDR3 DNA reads TGTGCCAGCAGTCCCGGGGTGGCTGGGGGCAGGGCTTTCTTT.

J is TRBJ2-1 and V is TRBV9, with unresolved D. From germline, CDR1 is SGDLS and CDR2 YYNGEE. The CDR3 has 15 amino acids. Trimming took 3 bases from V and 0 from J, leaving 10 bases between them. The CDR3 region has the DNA TGTGCCAGCAGCGCCTCCATGAGCTCCTACAATGAGCAGTTCTTC. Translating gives CASSASMSSYNEQFF.